The entry that follows covers one T cell receptor beta chain sequence. Its cognate antigen has yet to be identified. One base away there is no much larger clone; base qualities are not given. This record comes from a study of cytomegalovirus exposure and HLA in healthy donors (dated by TCRdb to 2016 to 2017). At the level of the whole study: In an earlier analysis of 550 to 750 of the donors, under 300 Gb of sequence data and some 100 million unique TCR beta sequences from roughly 200 million T cells were reported. Class I and class II HLA loci were covered by the typing at four-digit resolution. The study combined high-throughput TCR immunosequencing, statistical association of individual TCRs with disease status, and machine learning to predict cytomegalovirus infection status. Genome-wide SNP genotypes for about 65% of the roughly 700 donors were used in a later genetic analysis, which treated that subset as a discovery cohort. Among around 400 genotyped donors of the cohort, an average of approximately 200,000 unique TCR beta nucleotide sequences was sequenced per donor, of which about 18% were non-productive. Typing coverage varied by locus: 629-630 donors for A, B, C, DRB1 and DQB1; approximately 560 for DQA1; approximately 610 for DPA1; 400 to 480 for DPB1. The study aimed to test whether cataloging public T cell receptors could reveal signatures of past pathogen exposure. An earlier analysis of 500 to 750 of the donors applied high-throughput TCR beta sequencing to assess whether each TCR beta V gene segment acted as functional or pseudogenic. Roughly five DR-DQ haplotypes were treated as single units for association and clustering because of strong linkage in the cohort. Among the roughly 380 genotyped donors, around 81% belonged to the genetic ancestry cluster associated with self-reported Caucasian donors. All discovery cohort repertoires had been generated on a single sequencing platform. A later analysis re-analyzed previously published TCR beta repertoires from 666 donors and added high-resolution HLA genotyping to study TCR occurrence patterns. In the later analysis, no new phenotypic data were used to find candidate immune exposures; instead, reliance was placed on TCR beta sequences and their occurrence across donors. Alongside the repertoire data, information on donor age, sex, ethnicity and CMV serostatus was compiled. A separate validation cohort of some 130 different subjects was used in addition to the roughly 670-subject first cohort. The study profiled the T cell repertoires of under 700 subjects by immunosequencing and related them to cytomegalovirus serostatus. Roughly 300 gigabases of sequencing data and around 80 million unique TCR sequences made up an early release that covered around 640 HLA-typed donors. Results the study describes overall, beyond this receptor: Several of the top co-occurrence clusters appeared to be linked to parvovirus B19, influenza, CMV and Epstein-Barr virus, according to a later analysis. While some public TCRs were present in many individuals, most TCR sequences turned up only very rarely across donors. V-gene and J-gene trimming of TCR beta chains was associated with a missense DCLRE1C variant in a later genetic analysis, and the association was replicated in an independent cohort. Immune exposure information for the cohort was limited to CMV serostatus. In a later analysis, HLA-associated TCR beta chains showed more clonal expansion and lower generation probabilities than non-associated chains that were equally common. It was suggested by the authors that the approach could potentially be generalized to other disease states and immunological phenotypes. Over 15 rarely observed V segments, including chromosome 9 orphons, were excluded from the earlier analysis of some 590 of the donors because counts were too low. Correlated functional status among segregating V segments might be attributable to linkage disequilibrium, but an unknown experimental factor could not be ruled out. The 87-base-pair reads could not distinguish some IMGT-functional V segments, including TRBV6-2 and TRBV6-3, so those segments were excluded. In a later analysis, most CMV-associated TCR beta chains were found to appear HLA-restricted, with HLA associations seemingly driven largely by CMV exposure. Only TCR beta chains were sequenced in this cohort, and the absence of alpha or paired-chain data limited detectable features. In an earlier analysis of some 500 of the donors, most TCR beta V segments were observed in productive rearrangements about 87% or about 30% of the time, broadly matching IMGT annotations. Cytomegalovirus status was reported to be diagnosed by the classifier with high specificity and sensitivity in both the original and validation cohorts. A later genetic analysis reported fewer N-insertions in productive TCRs among donors in an Asian-associated ancestry cluster than the roughly 670-donor mean. In vitro tests confirmed that a few of the cytomegalovirus-associated TCR beta chains recognize cytomegalovirus antigens. The study gave a list of around 170 TCR beta chains associated with cytomegalovirus. Assigning TCR associations to individual alleles was difficult when HLA alleles, especially DR and DQ, strongly co-occurred. In a later analysis, the rate of TCR association differed among HLA loci, with DRB1 alleles having the most associated TCRs and HLA-C alleles having the fewest. Because HLA typing was missing for some donors at each locus, association tests included only the typed subset. A further reported finding was that TCR beta sequences accurately predicted the HLA-A and HLA-B alleles for most subjects in the first cohort. The sequencing pipeline was judged likely to have produced a cluster of highly shared sequence variants as a technical artifact. The presence/absence analyses assumed that sequencing depth was roughly uniform across donors, and that assumption may not be true. In a later analysis, 15,000 to 20,000 TCR beta sequences were associated with specific HLA alleles at a false discovery rate of 0.05.

Library construction relied on the immunoSEQ multiplex PCR assay. A mixture of 60 forward primers for TCR Vbeta segments and 13 reverse primers for TCR Jbeta segments was used in the multiplex PCR. A multiplex PCR assay on genomic DNA amplified the CDR3 region of rearranged TCR beta genes. On the Illumina HiSeq System, the amplified TCR beta libraries were sequenced as 87-base-pair reads. In the paper's pipeline: Across the 666 repertoires, a later analysis counted roughly 77 million unique TCR beta chains, around 10 million of which were shared by at least two donors. To remove PCR and sequencing errors, raw reads were error-corrected and collapsed into unique sequences using a nearest-neighbor algorithm that merged closely related sequences. V, D and J gene segments were assigned by aligning CDR3 sequences to IMGT reference sequences. For a sequence to be retained, a match of at least six nucleotides to both a V gene segment and a J gene segment was required. Rearrangements were called productive when the CDR3 lacked stop codons and stayed in frame with V and J; all others were non-productive. CDR3 was defined by IMGT convention, running from the second conserved V-encoded cysteine to the conserved J-encoded phenylalanine. Sequences without an unambiguous match to a single V gene segment were excluded from the earlier analysis of over 500 of the donors. In an earlier analysis of several hundred of the donors, a V segment was called functional when productive rearrangements were above 56.7%, and segregating when the standard deviation between donors exceeded 5%. To diagnose cytomegalovirus status from the catalog of TCR beta chain sequences, a statistical classification framework was built. In a later analysis, V and J genes were assigned by comparing TCR nucleotide sequences against IMGT/GENE-DB human TR gene sequences. The TCRdist pipeline was used in a later analysis to assign CDR3 sequences and most-parsimonious VDJ recombination scenarios. In a later analysis, each TCR beta chain was defined by its CDR3 amino acid sequence together with its V-gene family, and reads without a unique V-gene family were excluded. To address suspected cross-contamination and a sequencing artifact, a later analysis removed approximately 600 highly shared, low-generation-probability nucleotide sequences. In a later analysis, a clonal expansion index for each public chain was calculated from normalized within-repertoire ranks of inferred template counts. In a later analysis, generation probabilities were computed with a VDJ recombination model fitted to out-of-frame rearrangements, and the resulting probabilities were checked against IGoR. A later analysis scored TCR-TCR, TCR-HLA and TCR-CMV co-occurrence with hypergeometric tests, applying a repertoire-size bias correction to TCR pairs. In a later analysis, false discovery rates were estimated by permuting HLA or CMV assignments 20 times. A later analysis grouped co-occurring TCRs with DBSCAN, adding TCRdist sequence similarity when clustering within HLA-allele-positive subsets. For co-occurrence clustering, repertoires with fewer than 30,000 or more than 120,000 public chains were excluded, along with five repertoires with anomalous nucleotide sharing. Held by TCRdb, this immuneACCESS table contains in-frame sequences only and omits some clones. Under half of the omission traces to an unresolved V gene where checked; the cause of the rest is unknown. For V, J and clone size, that table is used; D and trimming come from the DNA. The sample table contains some 98,000 clones; only one count was recorded for around 83% of them. Of the sample, 3% to 4% falls within the top ten clones.

The cohort comprised under 700 healthy bone marrow donors. Cohort members were all nominally healthy when sampled, although unrecorded immune exposures were likely present. The donor was CMV seropositive and belonged to the group of a few hundred seropositive cohort members. A peripheral blood sample was provided by each donor, and peripheral blood mononuclear cells were used for TCR beta sequencing. Genomic DNA was extracted from the blood cell samples with the Qiagen DNeasy Blood Extraction Kit. From the cysteine up to the phenylalanine, the CDR3 has a length of 17 residues. This entry keeps only the CDR3 DNA: 51 bases, framed from base 1. V loses 7 bases at its end and J loses 3 bases; junction bases beyond the gene matches: 10. Via the germline V gene, CDR1 is ENHRY and CDR2 SYGVKD.

The TCR was taken from a female donor in good health and CMV-seropositive. Sequencing was performed on PBMCs. The V gene is TRBV10-3 and the J gene is TRBJ2-2; 11 junctional bases match TRBD2. The DNA sequence reads TGTGCCATCACCTCGATAACTAGCGGGAGTCACACCGGGGAGCTGTTTTTT. It codes for CAITSITSGSHTGELFF.